This T cell receptor beta chain stems from a study of neurological immune-mediated disorders (dated by TCRdb to the late 2010s). Regarding the research as a whole: Peripheral blood TCR-beta repertoires from patients with HTLV-I-associated myelopathy (HAM/TSP), patients with multiple sclerosis, and healthy controls were compared in the study using UMI-based sequencing. Longitudinal samples, technical triplicates and paired sorted CD4+ and CD8+ T-cell subsets, alongside PBMC samples, were included among the approximately 98 TCR-beta libraries. Each longitudinal HAM/TSP and healthy donor was sampled at 3 time-points spaced at about 3-40 month intervals. The cohort was made up of 68 subjects, consisting of some 15 HAM/TSP patients, around 35 multiple sclerosis patients and about 20 healthy controls. Results and caveats for the whole study, not just this receptor: Expanded clones from different subjects shared no identical CDR3 amino acid sequences, which suggests that TCR-beta repertoires were private in all groups. TCR clonal expansion was highest in HAM/TSP patients and lowest in MS patients, with MS patients falling below even healthy controls.

CDR1 is given as SQVTM and CDR2 as ANQGSEA, both from the germline V gene. Here V drops 0 bases and J drops 3 bases, and the junction holds 0 bases not matched to any gene. Reading from cysteine to phenylalanine, the CDR3 counts 14 amino acids. Only the CDR3 DNA stays, 42 bases, in frame from base 1. The sample's time point label, in plain terms: longitudinal time-point 3. Healthy controls were blood bank volunteers in Maryland, USA. Unsorted PBMC libraries were generated from 2 million PBMCs stored in RNAlater at -80 °C until RNA extraction. Peripheral blood underwent Ficoll-Hypaque density gradient centrifugation to isolate PBMCs, which were then cryopreserved in liquid nitrogen. This clonotype was found many times. There is no known antigen for this receptor. No much larger clonotype is one base removed from it; base qualities were not supplied. cDNA was synthesized by template-switch 5'RACE using a primer carrying a 10-nucleotide random unique molecular identifier by which each TCR transcript was tagged. Every sequencing run yielded over 180 million TCR-beta sequences covering 15-18 subjects. The RNeasy kit was used for extraction of total RNA. Using the KAPA Real-time Library Amplification kit, TCR-beta VDJ regions were amplified with primers for the TCR constant region and the 5'RACE anchor. Sample indexes and Illumina adaptors were added in a first PCR, and a second PCR then increased library yield. The roughly 650 bp TCR product was size-selected on a 2% E-gel SizeSelection system after Ampure bead purification. Before pooling, libraries had their quality checked on a Bioanalyzer, their concentration measured with Qubit, and their quantity determined with the Kapa Library Quantification kit. An Illumina HiSeq 2500 was used to sequence the libraries paired-end at 2 x 150 bp. To increase sequence diversity, roughly 24-32% phiX was spiked into each library pool. The study's processing was this. The UMI-based MiGEC pipeline processed quality-filtered reads and removed over 80% of raw TCR sequences during error correction. IMGT germline references were used for aligning VDJ genes, and each clonotype was defined as a unique CDR3 amino acid sequence together with its V-J genes. Clonal expansion, Shannon diversity and CDR3 relatedness were evaluated with VDJtools (CalcPairwiseDistances, ClusterSamples), while phylogenetic trees were built in CLCbio workbench. Expanded clones were defined as having at least 8 unique UMIs, based on coefficient-of-variation modelling across technical triplicates. Starting from the raw public reads, TCRdb applied fastp trimming at Q25, assembled clones with MiXCR and retained in-frame beta chains. Rows are combined by CDR3 protein, so each entry shows the most common genes and DNA. What appears here as the V and J calls and clone size reflects TCRdb's work, not the paper's. This sample lists tens of thousands of distinct CDR3 sequences; 7% to 9% were detected once. The ten largest account for 1.5% to 2% of the sample.

Sequencing was done on a sample of PBMCs. The chain was built from TRBV29-1 and TRBJ2-3; 10 bases in the middle match TRBD2. This TCR was recovered from a woman in her forties in good health. The CDR3 corresponds to CSVEELAGTDTQYF. The DNA sequence reads TGCAGCGTTGAAGAACTAGCGGGAACAGATACGCAGTATTTT.